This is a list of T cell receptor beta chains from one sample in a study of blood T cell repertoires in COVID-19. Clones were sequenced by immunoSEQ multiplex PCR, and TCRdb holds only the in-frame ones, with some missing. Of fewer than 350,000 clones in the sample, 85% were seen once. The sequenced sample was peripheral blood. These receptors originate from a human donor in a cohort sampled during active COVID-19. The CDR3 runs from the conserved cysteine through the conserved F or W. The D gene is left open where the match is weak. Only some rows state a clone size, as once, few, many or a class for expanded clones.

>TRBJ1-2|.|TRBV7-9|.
CASSLAGSVDGYTF
TGTGCCAGCAGCTTAGCGGGCTCGGTTGATGGCTACACCTTC
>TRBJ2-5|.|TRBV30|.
CAWSSDGHQETQYF
TGTGCCTGGAGTTCTGACGGACATCAGGAGACCCAGTACTTC
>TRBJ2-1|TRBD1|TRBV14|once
CASSQRRTGYNEQFF
TGTGCCAGCAGCCAACGCAGGACAGGCTACAATGAGCAGTTCTTC
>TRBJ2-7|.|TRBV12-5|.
CASLGQRTSEQYF
TGTGCTAGTTTGGGACAAAGGACCTCCGAGCAGTACTTC
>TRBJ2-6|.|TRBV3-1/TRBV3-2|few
CASSQRSGANVLTF
TGTGCCAGCAGCCAGCGGAGTGGGGCCAACGTCCTGACTTTC
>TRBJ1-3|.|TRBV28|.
CASRLALISGNTIYF
TGTGCCAGCAGATTGGCCCTTATCTCTGGAAACACCATATATTTT
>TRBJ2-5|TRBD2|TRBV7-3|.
CASSSKGLAGLETQYF
TGTGCCAGCAGCTCAAAGGGCCTAGCGGGGTTGGAGACCCAGTACTTC
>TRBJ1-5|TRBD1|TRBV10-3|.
CAISELGTGNQPQHF
TGTGCCATCAGTGAGTTGGGGACAGGGAATCAGCCCCAGCATTTT
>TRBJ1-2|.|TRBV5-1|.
CATRVGSANYGYTF
TGCGCCACCCGTGTCGGCAGCGCTAACTATGGCTACACCTTC
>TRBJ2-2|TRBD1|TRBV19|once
CASSLQDRGGLFF
TGTGCCAGTAGTCTCCAAGACAGGGGGGGGTTGTTTTTT
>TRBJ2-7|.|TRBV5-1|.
CASSLDPGIYEQYF
TGCGCCAGCAGCTTGGACCCGGGTATCTACGAGCAGTACTTC
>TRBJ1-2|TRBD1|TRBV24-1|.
CATSDPGTGTRLYGYTF
TGTGCCACCAGTGACCCCGGGACAGGAACAAGACTTTATGGCTACACCTTC
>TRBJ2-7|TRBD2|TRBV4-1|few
CASSPLADSYEQYF
TGCGCCAGCTCTCCCCTAGCGGACTCCTACGAGCAGTACTTC
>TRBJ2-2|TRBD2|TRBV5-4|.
CASSGLAGGRELFF
TGTGCCAGCAGCGGCTTAGCGGGGGGCCGGGAGCTGTTTTTT
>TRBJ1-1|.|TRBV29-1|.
CSVLESGIRTEAFF
TGCAGCGTCCTCGAGTCGGGGATTAGGACTGAAGCTTTCTTT
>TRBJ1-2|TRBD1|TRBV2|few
CASSVVTGTLGYTF
TGTGCCAGCAGTGTTGTGACAGGGACTCTCGGCTACACCTTC
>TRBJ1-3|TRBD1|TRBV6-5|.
CASVRQGTNTIYF
TGTGCCAGCGTAAGACAGGGGACGAACACCATATATTTT
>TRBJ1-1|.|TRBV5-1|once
CASSSDAEGTEAFF
TGCGCCAGCAGCTCAGACGCCGAGGGCACTGAAGCTTTCTTT
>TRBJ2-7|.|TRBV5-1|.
CASSAVAKYEQYF
TGCGCCAGCAGCGCCGTAGCGAAATACGAGCAGTACTTC
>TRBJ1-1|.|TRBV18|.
CASSPVSGTEAFF
TGTGCCAGCTCCCCAGTTTCGGGGACTGAAGCTTTCTTT
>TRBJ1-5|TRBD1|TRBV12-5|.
CASGPGQGPSQPQHF
TGTGCTAGTGGTCCAGGACAGGGACCGAGTCAGCCCCAGCATTTT
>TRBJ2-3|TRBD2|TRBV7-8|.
CASTWQEVVGLGGTDTQYF
TGTGCCAGCACCTGGCAGGAGGTCGTGGGACTAGGGGGCACAGATACGCAGTATTTT
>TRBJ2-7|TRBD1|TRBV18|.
CASSADRVGEQYF
TGTGCCAGTTCGGCGGACAGGGTTGGCGAGCAGTACTTC
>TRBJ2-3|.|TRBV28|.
CASRSEFSTDTQYF
TGTGCCAGCAGAAGCGAATTTAGCACAGATACGCAGTATTTT
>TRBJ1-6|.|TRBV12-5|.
CASGFITAGSPLHF
TGTGCTAGTGGTTTTATAACAGCAGGTTCACCCCTCCACTTT
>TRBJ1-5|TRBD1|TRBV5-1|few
CASSMTGDGQPQHF
TGCGCCAGCAGCATGACAGGGGACGGTCAGCCCCAGCATTTT
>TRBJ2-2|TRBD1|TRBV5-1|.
CASSLTIGTGDRELFF
TGCGCCAGCAGCTTGACCATCGGGACAGGGGACAGGGAGCTGTTTTTT
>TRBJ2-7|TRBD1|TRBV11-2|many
CASSSRDRGYEQYF
TGTGCCAGCAGCTCCCGGGACAGGGGTTACGAGCAGTACTTC
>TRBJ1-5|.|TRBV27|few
CASSLRYSNQPQHF
TGTGCCAGCAGTTTGAGGTATAGCAATCAGCCCCAGCATTTT
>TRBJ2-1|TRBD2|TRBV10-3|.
CAISAGTSGVYNEQFF
TGTGCCATCAGTGCAGGGACTAGCGGGGTCTATAATGAGCAGTTCTTC
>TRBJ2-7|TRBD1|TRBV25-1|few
CASSATGGETYEQYF
TGTGCCAGCAGTGCTACAGGGGGCGAGACCTACGAGCAGTACTTC
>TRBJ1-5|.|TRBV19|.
CASSTNRYSNQPQHF
TGTGCCAGTAGTACCAACAGGTATAGCAATCAGCCCCAGCATTTT
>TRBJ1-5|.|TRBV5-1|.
CASSYDGINQPQHF
TGCGCCAGCAGTTACGACGGGATCAATCAGCCCCAGCATTTT
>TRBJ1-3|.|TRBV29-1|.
CSVASGNTIYF
TGCAGCGTTGCGAGCGGAAACACCATATATTTT
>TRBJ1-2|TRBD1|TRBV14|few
CASSQQPSTGEAF
TGTGCCAGCAGCCAACAACCATCGACAGGGGAGGCCTTC
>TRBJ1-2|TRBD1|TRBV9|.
CASSAGQGARGGYTF
TGTGCCAGCAGCGCGGGACAGGGGGCCAGAGGAGGCTACACCTTC
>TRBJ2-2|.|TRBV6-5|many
CASTPTGLETGELFF
TGTGCCAGCACCCCGACAGGACTCGAGACCGGGGAGCTGTTTTTT
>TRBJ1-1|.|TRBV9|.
CASSVEGVNTEAFF
TGTGCCAGCAGCGTAGAGGGAGTGAACACTGAAGCTTTCTTT
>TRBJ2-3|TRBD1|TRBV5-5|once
CASSLSGQYLTDTQYF
TGTGCCAGCAGCTTATCGGGACAGTACCTCACAGATACGCAGTATTTT
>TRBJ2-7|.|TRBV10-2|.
CASSDRRSDEQYF
TGCGCCAGCAGTGATCGGAGGAGCGACGAGCAGTACTTC
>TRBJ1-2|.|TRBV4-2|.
CASSQADSYGYTF
TGTGCCAGCAGCCAAGCAGACAGCTATGGCTACACCTTC
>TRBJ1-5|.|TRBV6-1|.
CASSEFAGQADNQPQHF
TGTGCCAGCAGTGAGTTCGCAGGGCAGGCTGACAATCAGCCCCAGCATTTT
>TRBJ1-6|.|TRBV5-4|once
CASSLRTTGNSPLHF
TGTGCCAGCAGCTTGCGGACAACAGGGAATTCACCCCTCCACTTT
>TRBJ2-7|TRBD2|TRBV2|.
CASVGLGLYEQYF
TGTGCCAGCGTTGGACTAGGGCTTTACGAGCAGTACTTC
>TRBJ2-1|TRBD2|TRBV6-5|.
CASGGGALNEQFF
TGTGCCAGCGGCGGGGGGGCCCTTAATGAGCAGTTCTTC
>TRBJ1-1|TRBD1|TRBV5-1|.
CASSSGTGMNTEAFF
TGCGCCAGCAGCTCTGGGACAGGGATGAACACTGAAGCTTTCTTT
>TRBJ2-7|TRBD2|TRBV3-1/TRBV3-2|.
CASSQDPLAGFWEQYF
TGTGCCAGCAGCCAAGATCCACTAGCGGGGTTCTGGGAGCAGTACTTC
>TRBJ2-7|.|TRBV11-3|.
CASSFQHRDEQYF
TGTGCCAGCAGCTTCCAACACAGGGACGAGCAGTACTTC
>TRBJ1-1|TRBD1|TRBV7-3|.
CASRRDSYTEAFF
TGTGCCAGCAGGCGGGACAGCTACACTGAAGCTTTCTTT
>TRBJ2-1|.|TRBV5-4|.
CASSLPGDWNEQFF
TGTGCCAGCAGCTTGCCGGGGGACTGGAATGAGCAGTTCTTC